This T cell receptor beta chain was sequenced in a study of metastatic and nonmetastatic thyroid tumors (dated by TCRdb to 2020 to 2021). For the wider study: The researchers compared repertoires between peripheral blood samples and tumor or nodule tissue samples from patients with malignant or benign thyroid disease. Beyond this particular receptor, the publication reports: In both blood and tumor samples, TCR beta diversity was reported to be significantly higher in malignant tumors than in benign nodules.

To prepare the library, PCR was applied. The sequencer was an Illumina HiSeq 4000. High-throughput sequencing was used to profile the TCR beta-chain CDR3 region of each patient. The authors processed their data as follows. The researchers built a classifier to tell apart papillary thyroid cancer patients with distant metastasis, based on CDR3 differences among clinicopathological groups. The Shannon index was used to assess repertoire diversity, and the Morisita-Horn index was used to assess tumor-blood repertoire similarity. TCRdb ran its own pipeline on the public reads, namely fastp trimming at Q25 and MiXCR clone calling, and kept in-frame beta chains. TCRdb, not the original authors, processed these V and J calls. Present in this sample are roughly 15,000 clones, 27% of which were seen just once. Clones ranked in the top ten supply approximately 12% of the sample. No patient had received any treatment before thyroid surgery. Using T-cell receptor beta sequencing, the study looked back at clinical samples from patients collected from the early 2010s to the late 2010s.

This clone was recorded a few times. There is no known antigen for this receptor. No base qualities exist here, and no much larger clone lies one base off it. This TCR derives from a female donor with papillary thyroid cancer or a benign thyroid nodule (not recorded which). Some clones in this sample may be carry-over from other donors' samples. Sequencing was carried out using adjacent normal tissue.

The bases are TGCGCCAGCAGCTTTGAGGGCTACGAGCAGTACTTC. It translates as CASSFEGYEQYF. The V and J genes are TRBV5-1 and TRBJ2-7; a tentative D call is TRBD2 (5 bases match). From a lookup of the germline V gene, CDR1 and CDR2 are SGHRS and YFSETQ. From cysteine to phenylalanine, the CDR3 is 12 amino acids long. This entry keeps only the CDR3 DNA: 36 bases, framed from base 1. V is shortened by 2 bases, J by 3 bases, and the region joining them spans 6 bases.